The next 27 T cell receptor beta chains were all read from a single sample in a study of regulatory T cells in long-lasting Graves disease. CDR3 regions were amplified by Arm-PCR using iRepertoire HTBI primers to build TCR beta libraries. MiXCR, applied by TCRdb to the multiplex PCR reads, yields one record per CDR3 protein. This sample has a few hundred thousand distinct CDR3 sequences, with 15% to 20% found just once. The time point here: newly diagnosed GD, antithyroid drugs for less than 3 months. From RNA extracted from PBMCs, the TCR library was made. This sample also belongs to another study, concerning T cells in Graves' hyperthyroidism and ophthalmopathy.

The sample in question was peripheral blood mononuclear cells (PBMCs), obtained at new diagnosis, from a patient treated with antithyroid drugs. The receptors here all came from a woman in her 30s with Graves disease.

As concerns this clonotype: A far bigger clonotype differs at one base, so this is likely a read error. This chain joins TRBV7-2 and TRBJ1-1; no firm D call. Germline CDR1 and CDR2: SGHTA and FQGNSA. CDR3 length equals 11 residues. The CDR3: CASSLVTETFF. The CDR3 DNA sequence: TGTGCCAGCAGCTTGGTAACTGAAACTTTCTTT.

The chain is built from TRBV5-1 and TRBJ2-5; maybe TRBD1 (5 bases). CDR1 and CDR2 from the germline V gene are SGHRS and YFSETQ. Trimming cost V 3 bases and J 3 bases, with 12 bases left between them. This CDR3 region has 14 residues. The CDR3 spells CASSSGHQEETQYF. The CDR3 region has the DNA TGCGCCAGCAGCTCCGGACACCAAGAAGAGACCCAGTACTTC.

The chain is built from TRBV9 and TRBJ2-7; the match to TRBD2 covers 10 bases. This CDR3 is 17 amino acids long. Germline V gene sequence: CDR1 SGDLS, CDR2 YYNGEE. V was clipped by 1 base and J by 1 base; unmatched bases: 8. CDR3 amino acids: CASSVSSSGGPSYEQYF. The CDR3, as DNA: TGTGCCAGCAGCGTATCGTCTAGCGGGGGACCATCCTACGAGCAGTACTTC. The variable domain in full, completed from reference TRBV9 and TRBJ2-7, reads DSGVTQTPKHLITATGQRVTLRCSPRSGDLSVYWYQQSLDQGLQFLIQYYNGEERAKGNILERFSAQQFPDLHSELNLSSLELGDSALYFCASSVSSSGGPSYEQYFGPGTRLTVT.

This chain links TRBV11-2 with TRBJ2-5, with D possibly TRBD1 on 6 matching bases. The length of the CDR3 is 14 residues. The V gene's germline CDR1 is SGHAT and CDR2 FQNNGV. Trimming pared 5 bases from V and 4 bases from J, leaving 14 bases between. The DNA for the CDR3 is TGTGCCAGCAGCCCGCGACAGGTGGGAGAGACCCAGTACTTC. It encodes CASSPRQVGETQYF.

This clonotype has at least ten counts. The chain recombines TRBV7-9 with TRBJ1-6; D ambiguous. The CDR3 runs 13 residues. The V and J ends lost 1 base and 11 bases respectively, with 9 bases between them. The germline CDR1 and CDR2 sequences are SEHNR and FQNEAQ (reference sequence). The CDR3 loop reads CASSLVSRTPLHF. CDR3 coding DNA: TGTGCCAGCAGCTTAGTCTCTCGGACACCCCTCCACTTT.

This clonotype was seen repeatedly, ten times or more. The chain employs TRBV27 and TRBJ1-2; the D is unclear. This CDR3 has 15 residues. CDR1 MNHEY and CDR2 SMNVEV come from the germline V gene (reference sequence). V was trimmed by 2 bases and J by 6 bases, leaving 16 bases between them. The CDR3 reads CASSLKEGNPHGYTF. The DNA for the CDR3 is TGTGCCAGCAGTTTAAAAGAGGGAAATCCTCATGGCTACACCTTC.

This clonotype was seen at least ten times. The gene calls are TRBV6-1 and TRBJ2-5, with 10 bases lining up with TRBD1. Germline CDR1 MNHNS, CDR2 SASEGT. Unmatched junction bases numbered 6, after V lost 10 bases and J lost 4 bases. The CDR3 loop spans 13 amino acids. The CDR3, as DNA: TGTGCCACGACGAGGGACAGGGGAGAGACCCAGTACTTC. Protein sequence: CATTRDRGETQYF.

This clonotype was seen more than once but under ten times. This chain links TRBV12-3 or TRBV12-4 with TRBJ2-1; 8 positions match TRBD2. This CDR3 spans 14 amino acids. J was trimmed by 6 bases and V by 6 bases; bases with no gene match: 7. The CDR3 nucleotides are TGTGCCAGCAGGCCCGGGGCGGGGGGCAATGAGCAGTTCTTC. It codes for CASRPGAGGNEQFF.

This clonotype was seen a handful of times. The rearrangement uses TRBV5-1 and TRBJ2-7; 7 bases align to TRBD1. The CDR3 extends over 14 amino acids. The germline CDR1 and CDR2 sequences are SGHRS and YFSETQ. The junction had 9 bases not matched to a gene; V was cut back by 0 bases and J by 9 bases. The CDR3 sequence: CASSLDTKGAGQYF. The CDR3 nucleotides read TGCGCCAGCAGCTTGGACACCAAGGGGGCTGGGCAGTACTTC. The variable domain in full, with the rest retrieved from reference TRBV5-1 and TRBJ2-7, is KAGVTQTPRYLIKTRGQQVTLSCSPISGHRSVSWYQQTPGQGLQFLFEYFSETQRNKGNFPGRFSGRQFSNSRSEMNVSTLELGDSALYLCASSLDTKGAGQYFGPGTRLTVT.

This clonotype has ten or more counts. The chain recombines TRBV20-1 with TRBJ2-1; the D call may be TRBD1 or TRBD2 (5 bases each). V dropped 6 bases and J dropped 7 bases, with 22 bases sitting between them. Germline CDR1 reads DFQATT; CDR2 reads SNEGSKA (reference sequence). This CDR3 has 15 amino acids. The CDR3 loop is CSAYSGSGAGNEQFF. The CDR3 DNA follows: TGCAGTGCCTACTCGGGGTCCGGGGCAGGAAATGAGCAGTTCTTC.

The chain joins TRBV28 to TRBJ2-7, with D tentatively TRBD2 (5 bases). Trimming cost V 5 bases and J 2 bases, with 10 bases left between them. This CDR3 region has 13 residues. Germline values: CDR1 MDHEN, CDR2 SYDVKM. CDR3 sequence (DNA): TGTGCCAGCAGTGAGCGGTACCCCTACGAGCAGTACTTC. Amino acids: CASSERYPYEQYF.

Concerning this clonotype itself: A read error may be the cause here, since a much bigger clone is one base away. The chain is built from TRBV6-1 and TRBJ2-2, with D perhaps matching TRBD1 (6 bases). This CDR3 region has 14 residues. The V gene's germline CDR1 is MNHNS and CDR2 SASEGT. V lost 4 bases, J lost 4 bases, and 10 bases lay in between. The CDR3 DNA reads TGTGCCAGCAGTGGGGACACCACCACCGGGGAGCTGTTTTTT. It translates to CASSGDTTTGELFF.

The table lists this clonotype with many counts. The chain has TRBV12-3 or TRBV12-4 and TRBJ1-5; TRBD1 is a possible D gene (5 bases). V shed 6 bases and J shed 1 base, with 13 bases lying between them. This CDR3 comprises 15 residues. This CDR3 reads CASRGTGSSNQPQHF. The CDR3 nucleotides read TGTGCCAGCAGGGGGACGGGAAGCAGCAATCAGCCCCAGCATTTT.

This clonotype was observed many times. This rearrangement joins TRBV2 to TRBJ2-2; D call uncertain. Trimming left V 3 bases short and J 7 bases short, with 6 bases between. Looked up from germline, CDR1 is SNHLY and CDR2 is FYNNEI. The length of the CDR3 is 12 residues. CDR3 nucleotide sequence: TGTGCCAGCAGTGATTCAGTCGGGGAGCTGTTTTTT. Translating gives CASSDSVGELFF.

This clonotype was counted ten times or more. V is TRBV20-1 and J is TRBJ1-5; weak D call: TRBD1 (5 bases). The CDR3 sequence is 14 residues long. Looked up from germline, CDR1 is DFQATT and CDR2 is SNEGSKA (reference sequence). Trimming shortened V by 5 bases and J by 0 bases, and 11 bases separated the two germline ends. The CDR3 protein is CSAWTRYSNQPQHF. DNA of the CDR3: TGCAGTGCTTGGACACGCTATAGCAATCAGCCCCAGCATTTT.

V is TRBV7-6 and J is TRBJ1-1; D gene ambiguous. This CDR3 has 14 residues. V gave up 0 bases and J gave up 7 bases, with 12 bases separating them. CDR1 and CDR2 from the germline V gene are SGHVS and FNYEAQ. The CDR3 region has the DNA TGTGCCAGCAGCTTAGCGGAGGGAGTCGGTGAAGCTTTCTTT. This encodes CASSLAEGVGEAFF.

This clonotype was seen at least ten times. The rearrangement uses TRBV20-1 and TRBJ2-7; D gene ambiguous. The V gene lost 3 bases and the J gene lost 7 bases, with 13 bases spanning the gap. CDR1 and CDR2 from the germline V gene are DFQATT and SNEGSKA (reference sequence). The CDR3 is 12 amino acids. The CDR3 DNA sequence: TGCAGTGCTAGGAGAACACGGTGGGAGCAGTACTTC. This translates into CSARRTRWEQYF.

This chain connects TRBV20-1 to TRBJ2-7, with TRBD2 matching over 7 bases. The germline V gene has CDR1 DFQATT and CDR2 SNEGSKA (reference sequence). This CDR3 has 13 amino acids. V dropped 4 bases and J dropped 5; count of bases not matched to a gene: 8. CDR3 DNA sequence: TGCAGTGCTAACCCCTCGGGGGGAGACGAGCAGTACTTC. It is translated as CSANPSGGDEQYF.

This clonotype has a count of ten or more. This chain joins TRBV14 and TRBJ2-1; 7 positions match TRBD2. The CDR3 totals 14 residues. The germline V gene encodes CDR1 SGHDN and CDR2 FVKESK. The ends lost 3 bases at V and 10 bases at J; junction bases unmatched: 9. DNA of the CDR3: TGTGCCAGCAGCCAGGCTCTGTTGGGAGGGGAGCAGTTCTTC. Its translation is CASSQALLGGEQFF.

This clonotype was observed at least ten times. This rearrangement joins TRBV7-6 to TRBJ1-1; D gene uncertain. The CDR3 has 13 amino acids. The germline V and J ends were trimmed by 3 bases and 9 bases, with 14 bases remaining between them. Germline V gene data show CDR1 as SGHVS and CDR2 as FNYEAQ. The CDR3 loop is CASSFSRGGQAFF. The CDR3 nucleotides read TGTGCCAGCAGCTTCTCCCGGGGAGGGCAAGCTTTCTTT.

There are many counts of this clonotype. The V call is TRBV12-3 or TRBV12-4, the J call TRBJ1-1; D is uncertain. Trimming removed 6 bases at V and 0 bases at J, with 14 bases between. The CDR3 loop spans 15 amino acids. CDR3 residues: CASRDRAPMNTEAFF. In DNA form, the CDR3 reads TGTGCCAGCAGAGACCGGGCCCCTATGAACACTGAAGCTTTCTTT.

This clonotype was recorded at least ten times. The chain employs TRBV20-1 and TRBJ1-5; D ambiguous. The CDR3 totals 12 residues. Per the germline V gene, CDR1 is DFQATT and CDR2 is SNEGSKA (reference sequence). The V end was cut by 0 bases, the J end by 7 bases, with 7 bases between. In DNA form, the CDR3 reads TGCAGTGCTAGAGATCGAGACCAGCCCCAGCATTTT. Its protein is CSARDRDQPQHF.

This clonotype showed up many times. V gene TRBV6-2 or TRBV6-3 combines with J gene TRBJ1-2, with D unresolved. The CDR3 sequence is 15 residues long. Germline CDR1 MNHEY, CDR2 SVGEGT. Trimming left V 6 bases short and J 4 bases short, with 18 bases between. Here the CDR3 DNA reads TGTGCCAGCAGCGTAAGTTGGCCCTCTCGCTATGGCTACACCTTC. Translated: CASSVSWPSRYGYTF.

CDR3 amino acids: CASSQQLAGGPNEQFF. CDR3 DNA sequence: TGCGCCAGCAGCCAGCAACTAGCGGGAGGGCCCAATGAGCAGTTCTTC. The rearrangement links TRBV4-1 to TRBJ2-1; TRBD2 matches 13 bases. The J segment lost 6 bases and the V segment lost 3 bases, leaving 5 bases of the junction unmatched. Germline CDR1 is MGHRA and CDR2 is YSYEKL. There are 16 residues in the CDR3.

This clonotype was detected many times. The chain joins TRBV20-1 to TRBJ1-2, with D perhaps matching TRBD1 (6 bases). The CDR3 sequence is 15 residues long. V lost 5 bases to trimming and J lost 2 bases, with 18 bases between them. The germline V gene has CDR1 DFQATT and CDR2 SNEGSKA (reference sequence). CDR3 protein: CSAPILGGRNYGYTF. CDR3 DNA sequence: TGCAGTGCTCCGATCTTGGGGGGGCGCAACTATGGCTACACCTTC.

In regard to this clonotype: One base away lies a much larger clone, so this may be a sequencing read error. This chain uses TRBV12-3 or TRBV12-4 with TRBJ1-5; weak D call: TRBD1 (5 bases). The CDR3 runs to 16 residues. CDR3 residues: CASSLGGSYSNLPQHF. As DNA, the CDR3 is TGTGCCAGCAGTTTGGGGGGATCATATAGCAATCTGCCCCAGCATTTT.

This clonotype occurred many times. The V call is TRBV20-1, the J call TRBJ1-2; D might be TRBD1 (5 bases). CDR1 is DFQATT, CDR2 SNEGSKA, per germline (reference sequence). Trimming took 0 bases from V and 5 from J, leaving 19 bases between them. This CDR3 region has 16 residues. The CDR3 DNA is TGCAGTGCTAGAGATCTTAGGCAGGGAGAACTTTATGGCTACACCTTC. It specifies CSARDLRQGELYGYTF.